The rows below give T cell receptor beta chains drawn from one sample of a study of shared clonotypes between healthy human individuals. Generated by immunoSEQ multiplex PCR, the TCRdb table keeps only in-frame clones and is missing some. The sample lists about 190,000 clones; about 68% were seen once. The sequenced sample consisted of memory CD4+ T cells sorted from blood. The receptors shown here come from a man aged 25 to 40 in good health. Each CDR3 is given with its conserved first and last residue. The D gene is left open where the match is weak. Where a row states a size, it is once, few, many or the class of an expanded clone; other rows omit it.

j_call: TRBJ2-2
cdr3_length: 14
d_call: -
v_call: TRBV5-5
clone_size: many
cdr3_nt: TGTGCCAGCAGAAAGACAGTGAACACCGGGGAGCTGTTTTTT
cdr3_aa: CASRKTVNTGELFF

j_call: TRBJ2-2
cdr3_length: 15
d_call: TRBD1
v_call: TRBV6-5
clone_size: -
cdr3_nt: TGTGCCAGCAGTCCGGACAGGCCGAACACCGGGGAGCTGTTTTTT
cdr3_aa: CASSPDRPNTGELFF

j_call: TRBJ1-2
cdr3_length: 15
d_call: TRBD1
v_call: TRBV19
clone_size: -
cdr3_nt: TGTGCCAGTAGTCGACCCTTGGGGACAGGGGGCGGCTACACCTTC
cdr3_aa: CASSRPLGTGGGYTF

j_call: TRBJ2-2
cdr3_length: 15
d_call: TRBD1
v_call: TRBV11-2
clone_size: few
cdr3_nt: TGTGCCAGCTCTATTCCACAGGGGAAGACCGGGGAGCTGTTTTTT
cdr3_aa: CASSIPQGKTGELFF

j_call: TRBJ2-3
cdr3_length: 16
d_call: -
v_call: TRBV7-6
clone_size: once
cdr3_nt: TGTGCCAGCAGCTTAAGTTCTTTGGGCTCCACAGATACGCAGTATTTT
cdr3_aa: CASSLSSLGSTDTQYF

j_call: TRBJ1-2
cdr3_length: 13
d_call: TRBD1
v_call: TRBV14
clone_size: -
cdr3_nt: TGTGCCAGCAGCCAAAACAGGGGGCGCGGCTACACCTTC
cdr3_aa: CASSQNRGRGYTF

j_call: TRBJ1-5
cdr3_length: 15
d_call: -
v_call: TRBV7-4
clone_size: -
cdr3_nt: TGTGCCAGCAGTTTAGGGGCCAGGGAGAATCAGCCCCAGCATTTT
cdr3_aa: CASSLGARENQPQHF

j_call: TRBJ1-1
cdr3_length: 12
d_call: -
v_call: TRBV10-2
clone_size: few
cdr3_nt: TGCGCCAGCAGTGCGGGGAAGACTGAAGCTTTCTTT
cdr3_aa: CASSAGKTEAFF

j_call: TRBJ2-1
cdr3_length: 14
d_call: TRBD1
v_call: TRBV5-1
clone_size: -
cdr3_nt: TGCGCCAGCAGCACCGACAGGGGGGCCAATGAGCAGTTCTTC
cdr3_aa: CASSTDRGANEQFF

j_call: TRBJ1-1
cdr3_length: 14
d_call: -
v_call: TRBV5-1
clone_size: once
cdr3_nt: TGCGCCAGCAGCTTGGTGTGGGGAGACACTGAAGCTTTCTTT
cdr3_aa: CASSLVWGDTEAFF

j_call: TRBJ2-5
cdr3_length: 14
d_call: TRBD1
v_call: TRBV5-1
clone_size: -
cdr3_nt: TGCGCCAGCAGCCCCTTGACAGGGGAAGAGACCCAGTACTTC
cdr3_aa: CASSPLTGEETQYF

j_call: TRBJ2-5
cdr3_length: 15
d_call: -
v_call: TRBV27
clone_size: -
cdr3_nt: TGTGCCAGCAGTGCAAACAGCGGATCCCCAGGGACCCAGTACTTC
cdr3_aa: CASSANSGSPGTQYF

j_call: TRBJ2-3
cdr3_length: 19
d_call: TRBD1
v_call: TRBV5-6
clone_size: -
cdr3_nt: TGTGCCAGCAGCTTGGATCTCGGGGACAGGGGGCCTTACACAGATACGCAGTATTTT
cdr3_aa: CASSLDLGDRGPYTDTQYF

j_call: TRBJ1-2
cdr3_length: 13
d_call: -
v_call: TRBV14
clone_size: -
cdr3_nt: TGTGCCAGCAGCCGCACGTCGGCCTATGGCTACACCTTC
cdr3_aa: CASSRTSAYGYTF

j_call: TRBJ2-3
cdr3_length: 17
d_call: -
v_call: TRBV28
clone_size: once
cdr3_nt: TGTGCCAGCAGTTTAGTCCGGGGCGGGGATCACACAGATACGCAGTATTTT
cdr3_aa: CASSLVRGGDHTDTQYF

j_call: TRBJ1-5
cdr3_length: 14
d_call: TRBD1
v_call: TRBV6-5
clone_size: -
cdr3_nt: TGTGCCAGCAGTGACCAGGGGGCGCATCAGCCCCAGCATTTT
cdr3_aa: CASSDQGAHQPQHF

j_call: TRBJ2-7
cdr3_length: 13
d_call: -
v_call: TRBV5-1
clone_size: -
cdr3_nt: TGCGCCAGCAGCTTGGAGGTTAGCTACGAGCAGTACTTC
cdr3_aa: CASSLEVSYEQYF

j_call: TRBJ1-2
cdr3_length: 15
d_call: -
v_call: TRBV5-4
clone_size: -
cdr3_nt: TGTGCCAGCAGCCCAGCCGACGGTTTTAACTATGGCTACACCTTC
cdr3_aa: CASSPADGFNYGYTF

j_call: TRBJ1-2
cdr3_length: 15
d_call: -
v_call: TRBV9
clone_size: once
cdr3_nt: TGTGCCAGCAGCGTAGATGGACAGCAAAACTATGGCTACACCTTC
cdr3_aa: CASSVDGQQNYGYTF

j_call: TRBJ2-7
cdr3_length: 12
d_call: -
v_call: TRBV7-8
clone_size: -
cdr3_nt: TGTGCCAGCAGCTTAGGAGGGGGCGAGCAGTACTTC
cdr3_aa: CASSLGGGEQYF

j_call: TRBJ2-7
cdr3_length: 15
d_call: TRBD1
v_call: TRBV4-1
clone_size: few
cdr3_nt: TGCGCCAGCAGCCAAGCTTGGACAGGCTCCTACGAGCAGTACTTC
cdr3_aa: CASSQAWTGSYEQYF

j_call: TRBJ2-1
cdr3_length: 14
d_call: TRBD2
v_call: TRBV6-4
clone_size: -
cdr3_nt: TGTGCCAGCAGTCTAGCGGGAGAGGGCAATGAGCAGTTCTTC
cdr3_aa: CASSLAGEGNEQFF

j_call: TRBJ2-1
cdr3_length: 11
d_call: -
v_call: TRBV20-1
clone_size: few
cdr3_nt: TGCAGTGCTAGTGCTAACCTTGAGCAGTTCTTC
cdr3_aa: CSASANLEQFF

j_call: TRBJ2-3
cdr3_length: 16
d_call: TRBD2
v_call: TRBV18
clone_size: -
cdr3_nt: TGTGCCAGCTCACCCGGGACTAGCGGGAGAATTAATACGCAGTATTTT
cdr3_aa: CASSPGTSGRINTQYF

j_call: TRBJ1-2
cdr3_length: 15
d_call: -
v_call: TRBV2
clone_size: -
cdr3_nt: TGTGCCAGCACCCCCGAGGGCATAACGGGGTATGGCTACACCTTC
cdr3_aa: CASTPEGITGYGYTF

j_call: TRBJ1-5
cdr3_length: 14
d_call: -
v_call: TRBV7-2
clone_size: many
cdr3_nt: TGTGCCAGCTCCGGTACAGCTAGCAATCAGCCCCAGCATTTT
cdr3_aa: CASSGTASNQPQHF

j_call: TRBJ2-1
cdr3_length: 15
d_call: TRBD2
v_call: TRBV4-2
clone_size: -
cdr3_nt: TGTGCCAGCAGCCAAGATCAACTAGCGGACAATGAGCAGTTCTTC
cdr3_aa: CASSQDQLADNEQFF

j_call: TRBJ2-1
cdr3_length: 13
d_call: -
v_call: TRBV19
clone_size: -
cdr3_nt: TGTGCCAGCCGCGACTGGGTTTCCGAAAATCCGTTCTTC
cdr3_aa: CASRDWVSENPFF

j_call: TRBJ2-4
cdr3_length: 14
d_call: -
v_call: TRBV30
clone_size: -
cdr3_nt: TGTGCCTGGAGTGTACAGGGAGCCAAAAACATTCAGTACTTC
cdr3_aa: CAWSVQGAKNIQYF

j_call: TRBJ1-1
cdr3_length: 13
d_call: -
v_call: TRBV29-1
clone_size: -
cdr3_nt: TGCAGCGTTGAAGTCGGGAGGGGCACTGAAGCTTTCTTT
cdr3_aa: CSVEVGRGTEAFF

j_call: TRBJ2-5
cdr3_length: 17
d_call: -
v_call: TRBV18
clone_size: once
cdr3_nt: TGTGCCAGCTCACCGCAGCTCCCCGGGACTTTCAAAGAGACCCAGTACTTC
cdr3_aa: CASSPQLPGTFKETQYF

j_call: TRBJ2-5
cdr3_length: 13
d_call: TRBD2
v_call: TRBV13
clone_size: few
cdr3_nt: TGTGCCAGCAGCTTAGCCGGGAGGGAGACCCAGTACTTC
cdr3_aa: CASSLAGRETQYF

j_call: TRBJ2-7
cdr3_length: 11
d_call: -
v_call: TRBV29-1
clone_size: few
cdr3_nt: TGCAGCGTGGGACAAAACTACGAGCAGTACTTC
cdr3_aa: CSVGQNYEQYF

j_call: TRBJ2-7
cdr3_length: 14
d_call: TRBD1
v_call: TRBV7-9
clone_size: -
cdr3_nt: TGTGCCAGCAGCCACCGGGCAGGGGGCCACGAGCAGTACTTC
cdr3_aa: CASSHRAGGHEQYF

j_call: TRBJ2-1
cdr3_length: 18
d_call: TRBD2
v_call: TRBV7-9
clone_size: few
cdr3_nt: TGTGCCAGCAGCCCCGGGCTAGCGGGAGCCCTCTCCTACAATGAGCAGTTCTTC
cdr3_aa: CASSPGLAGALSYNEQFF

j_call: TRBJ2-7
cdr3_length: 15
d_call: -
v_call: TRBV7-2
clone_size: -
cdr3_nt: TGTGCCAGCAGCTCGGACCCGACCAGACACTACGAGCAGTACTTC
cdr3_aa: CASSSDPTRHYEQYF

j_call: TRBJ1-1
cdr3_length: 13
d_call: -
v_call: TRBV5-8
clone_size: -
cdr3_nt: TGTGCCAGCAGCTTGGACGGGAGCACTGAAGCTTTCTTT
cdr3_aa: CASSLDGSTEAFF

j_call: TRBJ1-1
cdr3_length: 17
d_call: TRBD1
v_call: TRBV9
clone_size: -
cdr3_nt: TGTGCCAGCAGCGTAGGGACAGGGGGTTCCCGCGTCACTGAAGCTTTCTTT
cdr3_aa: CASSVGTGGSRVTEAFF

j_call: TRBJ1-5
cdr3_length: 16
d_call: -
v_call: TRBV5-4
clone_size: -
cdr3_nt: TGTGCCAGCAGCACCGGAGGGGGGGCTAGCAATCAGCCCCAGCATTTT
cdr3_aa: CASSTGGGASNQPQHF

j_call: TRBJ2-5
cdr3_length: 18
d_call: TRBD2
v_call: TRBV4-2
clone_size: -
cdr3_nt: TGTGCCAGCAGCCAAGATGCCCATAGGACTAGAAGGCAAGAGACCCAGTACTTC
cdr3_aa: CASSQDAHRTRRQETQYF

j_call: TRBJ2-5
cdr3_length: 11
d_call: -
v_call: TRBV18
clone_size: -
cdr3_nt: TGTGCCAGCTCACCCGAAGGGACCCAGTACTTC
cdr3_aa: CASSPEGTQYF

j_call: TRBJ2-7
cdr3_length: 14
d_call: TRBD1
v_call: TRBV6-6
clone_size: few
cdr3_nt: TGTGCCAGCAGGGAGGGACAGGGACAAGGCGAGCAGTACTTC
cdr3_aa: CASREGQGQGEQYF

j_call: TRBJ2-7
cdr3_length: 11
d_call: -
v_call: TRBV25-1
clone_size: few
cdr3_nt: TGTGCCAGCGGGCAACCGGCAGGCTTGACTTTC
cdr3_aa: CASGQPAGLTF

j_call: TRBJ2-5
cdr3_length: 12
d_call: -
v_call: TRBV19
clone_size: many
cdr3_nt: TGTGCCAGTCGACAGGCTGGAGAGACCCAGTACTTC
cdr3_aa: CASRQAGETQYF

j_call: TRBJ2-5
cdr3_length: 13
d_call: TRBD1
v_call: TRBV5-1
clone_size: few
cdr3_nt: TGCGCCAGCACCCCGACAGGGTTGGAGACCCAGTACTTC
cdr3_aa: CASTPTGLETQYF

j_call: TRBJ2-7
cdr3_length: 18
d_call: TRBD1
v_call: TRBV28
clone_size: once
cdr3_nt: TGTGCCAGCAGTGGCCTGTGGGACAGGGTAGGTCCATCCTACGAGCAGTACTTC
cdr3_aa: CASSGLWDRVGPSYEQYF

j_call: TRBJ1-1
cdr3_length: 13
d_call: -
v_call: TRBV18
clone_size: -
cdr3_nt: TGTGCCAGCTCGGACAGTATAGTTACTGAAGCTTTCTTT
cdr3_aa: CASSDSIVTEAFF

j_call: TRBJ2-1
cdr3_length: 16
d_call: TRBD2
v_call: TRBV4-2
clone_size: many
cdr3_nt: TGTGCCAGCAGCCATTCTGTCAGGGAGGGCTACAATGAGCAGTTCTTC
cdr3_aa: CASSHSVREGYNEQFF

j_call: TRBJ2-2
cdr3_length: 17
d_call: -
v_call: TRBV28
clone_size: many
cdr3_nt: TGTGCCAGCAGCGAAAACTACGGCGGCGGTTCCACCGGGGAGCTGTTTTTT
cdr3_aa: CASSENYGGGSTGELFF

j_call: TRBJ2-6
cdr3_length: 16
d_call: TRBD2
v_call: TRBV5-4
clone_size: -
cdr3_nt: TGTGCCAGCAGCCAAGCGGGAGCATCTGGGGCCAACGTCCTGACTTTC
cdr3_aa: CASSQAGASGANVLTF

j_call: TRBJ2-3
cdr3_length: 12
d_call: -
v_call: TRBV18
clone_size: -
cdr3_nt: TGTGCCAGCTCACCACGCGCAGATACGCAGTATTTT
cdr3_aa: CASSPRADTQYF